This TCR beta chain was identified in a study of cytomegalovirus exposure and HLA in healthy donors. Researchers ran the PCR with 60 Vbeta and 13 Jbeta primers. Sequencing was performed with immunoSEQ multiplex PCR; in TCRdb, only in-frame clones are kept and a portion is missing. Here the sample spans over 120,000 clones, approximately 70% being singletons. V was pared by 0 bases and J by 1 base, with 4 bases between. Germline CDR1 and CDR2: SGDLS and YYNGEE. The CDR3 covers 13 residues. Comments on this clone: Its specificity is unknown. Other DNA sequences within the sample encode an identical CDR3.

General study findings and limits: Clonal expansion, a later analysis showed, was greater in HLA-associated TCR beta chains than in equally common others. Most of the TCR beta V segments (in an earlier analysis) were productive either about 87% or about 30% of the time.

The genes are TRBV9 and TRBJ1-1; D ambiguous. The receptor was derived from a woman aged 55-69 years in good health and CMV-seropositive. The sample comprised PBMCs. The DNA for the CDR3 is TGTGCCAGCAGCGTAGCCGGGAACACTGAAGCTTTCTTT. Protein sequence: CASSVAGNTEAFF.